One sample yielded the 32 T cell receptor beta chains listed below, sequenced in a study of PD-L1 blockade in urothelial cancer. Generated by immunoSEQ multiplex PCR, the TCRdb table keeps only in-frame clones and is missing some. The sample has tens of thousands of clones, roughly 80% seen once. The specimen was PBMCs, collected around atezolizumab (anti-PD-L1) treatment. These receptors came from a man between 65 and 80 years old with urothelial cancer.

The chain employs TRBV5-8 and TRBJ1-3; 8 nucleotides agree with TRBD1. The germline V gene encodes CDR1 SGHTS and CDR2 YDEGEE. The ends lost 4 bases at V and 4 bases at J; junction bases unmatched: 7. The CDR3 has 15 amino acids. This CDR3 is CASSPQGARGNTIYF. The CDR3 coding sequence is TGTGCCAGCAGCCCTCAGGGGGCGAGAGGAAACACCATATATTTT.

This chain links TRBV19 with TRBJ2-7; TRBD2 matches at 9 bases. The CDR3 length is 15 residues. CDR1 and CDR2 from the germline V gene are LNHDA and SQIVND (reference sequence). After removal of 0 bases from V and 2 bases from J, the junction contained 2 bases not matched to a gene. CDR3 nucleotides: TGTGCCAGTAGTATAGAGCTAGCGGGGACCTACGAGCAGTACTTC. It is translated as CASSIELAGTYEQYF. The variable domain in full, with the rest retrieved from reference TRBV19 and TRBJ2-7, is DGGITQSPKYLFRKEGQNVTLSCEQNLNHDAMYWYRQDPGQGLRLIYYSQIVNDFQKGDIAEGYSVSREKKESFPLTVTSAQKNPTAFYLCASSIELAGTYEQYFGPGTRLTVT.

The rearrangement links TRBV5-1 to TRBJ1-1; maybe TRBD1 (5 bases). CDR1 and CDR2 from the germline V gene are SGHRS and YFSETQ. V lost 2 bases and J 8 bases, leaving 13 bases between the germline ends. The CDR3 has 13 amino acids. The CDR3 DNA sequence: TGCGCCAGCAGCTTTAATGCCAGGGCAGAAGCTTTCTTT. Translated, it gives CASSFNARAEAFF.

This clone was seen only once. The chain links TRBV2 to TRBJ2-1; 11 bases are a match to TRBD2. V lost 4 bases to trimming and J lost 1 base; unmatched junction nucleotides: 12. Germline values: CDR1 SNHLY, CDR2 FYNNEI. There are 19 residues in the CDR3. CDR3 loop: CASSGGVLAGDASYNEQFF. The CDR3 DNA sequence: TGTGCCAGCAGTGGTGGGGTACTAGCGGGAGATGCTTCCTACAATGAGCAGTTCTTC.

The chain carries TRBV19 and TRBJ1-1; no reliable D call. The V end lost 3 bases, the J end lost 0 bases, and 5 bases lay between the germline ends. This CDR3 spans 13 amino acids. From germline, CDR1 is LNHDA and CDR2 SQIVND (reference sequence). Written as DNA, the CDR3 is TGTGCCAGTAGTATTAACTTGAACACTGAAGCTTTCTTT. Its translation: CASSINLNTEAFF. Supplemented by reference TRBV19 and TRBJ1-1, the full variable domain reads DGGITQSPKYLFRKEGQNVTLSCEQNLNHDAMYWYRQDPGQGLRLIYYSQIVNDFQKGDIAEGYSVSREKKESFPLTVTSAQKNPTAFYLCASSINLNTEAFFGQGTRLTVV.

The CDR3 bases are TGTGCCAGCAGAGGACAGAATAACTATGGCTACACCTTC. This codes for CASRGQNNYGYTF. The V gene is TRBV2, the J gene TRBJ1-2; D possibly corresponds to TRBD1 (6 bases). V dropped 6 bases and J dropped 1 base, with 9 bases sitting between them. In germline, CDR1 is SNHLY, CDR2 FYNNEI. This CDR3 is 13 amino acids long.

The chain uses TRBV7-2 and TRBJ2-1; 8 bases are a match to TRBD2. Germline V lookup: CDR1 SGHTA, CDR2 FQGNSA. The CDR3 runs 15 residues. V lost 0 bases to trimming and J lost 7 bases; unmatched junction nucleotides: 5. The DNA of the CDR3 is TGTGCCAGCAGCTTAGCCAGCGGGAGAGTTAATGAGCAGTTCTTC. Protein sequence: CASSLASGRVNEQFF. Based on the CDR3 plus reference TRBV7-2 and TRBJ2-1, the full variable domain is GAGVSQSPSNKVTEKGKDVELRCDPISGHTALYWYRQSLGQGLEFLIYFQGNSAPDKSGLPSDRFSAERTGGSVSTLTIQRTQQEDSAVYLCASSLASGRVNEQFFGPGTRLTVL.

This clone turned up a few times. The chain is built from TRBV2 and TRBJ2-3; 11 nucleotides agree with TRBD2. Germline trimming cut 10 bases from V and 2 bases from J; bases unmatched to any gene: 5. Per germline, CDR1 SNHLY and CDR2 FYNNEI. This CDR3 comprises 14 residues. The DNA for the CDR3 is TGTGCCACTCGACTAGCGGGACCCACAGATACGCAGTATTTT. This gives the protein CATRLAGPTDTQYF.

The CDR3 nucleotides are TGTGCCAGCAGCTTTGTGCGCGGGGACACCGGGGAGCTGTTTTTT. Its protein is CASSFVRGDTGELFF. This chain joins TRBV5-8 and TRBJ2-2; maybe TRBD2 (6 bases). V lost 2 bases to trimming and J lost 3 bases, with 11 bases between them. Germline CDR1 reads SGHTS; CDR2 reads YDEGEE. This CDR3 has 15 residues.

The chain has TRBV6-1 and TRBJ2-7; 10 nucleotides agree with TRBD2. Germline trimming cut 8 bases from V and 7 bases from J; bases unmatched to any gene: 11. CDR1 MNHNS and CDR2 SASEGT come from the germline V gene. The CDR3 is 14 amino acids. CDR3 loop: CASGGLAVGGEQYF. The CDR3 DNA reads as TGTGCCAGCGGCGGACTAGCGGTCGGGGGAGAGCAGTACTTC.

V and J are TRBV4-1 and TRBJ2-1; 9 nucleotides agree with TRBD1. This CDR3 has 18 residues. V was pared by 4 bases and J by 8 bases, with 18 bases of the junction left unmatched. Germline V CDR1 and CDR2: MGHRA, YSYEKL. The chain's CDR3 is CASSLRPTGGADPYEQFF. The CDR3 nucleotides are TGCGCCAGCAGCCTCCGTCCAACAGGGGGCGCAGACCCCTATGAGCAGTTCTTC.

The chain joins TRBV10-3 to TRBJ2-1; 7 nucleotides agree with TRBD2. V lost 4 bases and J lost 1; bases outside the gene matches: 1. This CDR3 is 14 amino acids long. Germline CDR1 is ENHRY and CDR2 is SYGVKD. CDR3 sequence: CAISASGSYNEQFF. The CDR3 DNA reads as TGTGCCATCAGTGCTAGCGGATCCTACAATGAGCAGTTCTTC.

The J gene is TRBJ2-3, the V gene TRBV5-1, with 13 bases aligning to TRBD2. CDR3 length equals 16 residues. Losses at the gene ends were 4 bases for V and 3 bases for J; bases not matched to a gene: 5. Per the germline V gene, CDR1 is SGHRS and CDR2 is YFSETQ. As DNA, the CDR3 is TGCGCCAGCAGCCCGGGACTAGCGGGGCGAACAGATACGCAGTATTTT. Residues: CASSPGLAGRTDTQYF.

This clone was picked up a small number of times. The V gene is TRBV30, the J gene TRBJ1-3; possible D gene TRBD1, 5 bases. This CDR3 region has 14 residues. Germline V lookup: CDR1 GTSNPN, CDR2 SVGIG (reference sequence). Trimming took off 2 bases at V and 4 bases at J, with 12 bases between the two ends. The CDR3 reads CAWSSGGVGNTIYF. In DNA, the CDR3 is TGTGCCTGGAGTTCCGGGGGGGTCGGAAACACCATATATTTT.

This chain joins TRBV15 and TRBJ1-2, with D possibly TRBD1 on 5 matching bases. The CDR3 contains 14 residues. Looked up from germline, CDR1 is LNHNV and CDR2 is YYDKDF (reference sequence). Trimming removed 0 bases from V and 8 bases from J, with 13 bases in between. CDR3 coding DNA: TGTGCCACCAGCAGAGAACAGGCCCTGAGGGGCTACACCTTC. This sequence encodes CATSREQALRGYTF.

As for this clone: Mismatch with germline at one junction end may stem from a read error. The chain employs TRBV7-7 and TRBJ2-1; D is perhaps TRBD1 (5 bases). This CDR3 region has 13 residues. Germline values: CDR1 SSHAT, CDR2 FNYEAQ (reference sequence). This CDR3 reads CASSLRGEHEQFF. The CDR3 nucleotides read TGTGCTAGCAGCCTTAGGGGCGAACATGAGCAGTTCTTC.

V is TRBV6-6 and J is TRBJ1-2; no definite D call. Germline values: CDR1 MNHNY, CDR2 SVGAGI (reference sequence). The ends were cut back, 5 bases at V and 8 bases at J, with 15 bases in the middle. The CDR3 covers 13 residues. The CDR3 sequence is CASSHGLRGGYTF. For the CDR3, the DNA is TGTGCCAGCAGTCACGGACTGCGCGGGGGCTACACCTTC.

This sequence joins TRBV4-1 and TRBJ2-2, with 7 bases identical to TRBD1. Germline CDR1 is MGHRA and CDR2 is YSYEKL. The CDR3 covers 15 residues. With V trimmed by 0 bases and J by 5 bases, 3 bases remained unmatched. The CDR3: CASSQDEGATGELFF. The DNA of the CDR3 is TGCGCCAGCAGCCAAGATGAGGGGGCGACCGGGGAGCTGTTTTTT.

The chain uses TRBV7-8 and TRBJ2-3, with 7 bases lining up with TRBD2. The CDR3 is 16 residues long. Trimming at V came to 1 base and at J to 4 bases, leaving 8 bases not matched to a gene. Per germline, CDR1 SGHVS and CDR2 FQNEAQ. The CDR3 nucleotides read TGTGCCAGCAGCTTAGTGGGGAGGGGTGGCCCAGATACGCAGTATTTT. Translated, it gives CASSLVGRGGPDTQYF.

The genes are TRBV14 and TRBJ1-2, with D hard to call. The CDR3 contains 13 residues. V was cut by 0 bases and J by 6 bases, with 8 bases left in between. Germline CDR1 SGHDN, CDR2 FVKESK. The CDR3 spells CASSQDWEDGYTF. For the CDR3, the DNA is TGTGCCAGCAGCCAAGATTGGGAGGATGGCTACACCTTC.

V usage is TRBV2 and J usage is TRBJ2-2, with 9 nucleotides matching TRBD2. This CDR3 is built from 15 residues. Germline CDR1 reads SNHLY; CDR2 reads FYNNEI. V lost 5 bases and J lost 7; bases outside the gene matches: 8. This CDR3 reads CASSLLAGRNGELFF. The DNA of the CDR3 is TGTGCCAGCAGTTTGCTAGCGGGAAGGAACGGGGAGCTGTTTTTT.

This rearrangement joins TRBV7-2 to TRBJ1-5; possible D gene TRBD1, 6 bases. V was trimmed by 2 bases and J by 3 bases, leaving 11 bases between them. The CDR3 loop spans 15 amino acids. CDR1 is SGHTA and CDR2 is FQGNSA in the germline V gene. CDR3 region: CASSLNRETNQPQHF. CDR3 nucleotide sequence: TGTGCCAGCAGCTTAAACAGGGAGACCAATCAGCCCCAGCATTTT.

This clone has just a few counts. The V and J genes are TRBV6-6 and TRBJ1-1; no clear D gene. Trimming shortened V by 0 bases and J by 10 bases, and 12 bases separated the two germline ends. Germline CDR1 reads MNHNY; CDR2 reads SVGAGI (reference sequence). This CDR3 has 13 amino acids. CDR3 sequence reads: CASSYSMEGSAFF. CDR3 in DNA: TGTGCCAGCAGTTACTCGATGGAGGGTTCAGCTTTCTTT.

Of note for this clone: A read error may account for a junction end that differs from germline. The chain employs TRBV7-8 and TRBJ1-1, with 7 bases aligning to TRBD1. This CDR3 has 14 residues. In germline, CDR1 is SGHVS, CDR2 FQNEAQ. The DNA of the CDR3 is TGTGCCAGCACCTTACAGGGGTTGGGCACTGAAGCTTTCTTT. Translation gives CASTLQGLGTEAFF.

The chain carries TRBV18 and TRBJ2-5, with TRBD2 matching 9 bases. The CDR3 covers 15 residues. Germline CDR1 and CDR2: KGHSH and LQKENI. Germline trimming cut 3 bases from V and 5 bases from J; bases unmatched to any gene: 7. The CDR3 here is CASSPPGTSRETQYF. CDR3 DNA sequence: TGTGCCAGCTCACCTCCGGGGACTAGCCGTGAGACCCAGTACTTC.

This clone was counted a single time. V and J are TRBV6-6 and TRBJ2-7, with a weak D call TRBD2 (5 bases). This CDR3 is 15 amino acids long. The ends were cut back, 4 bases at V and 5 bases at J, with 18 bases in the middle. CDR1 and CDR2 from the germline V gene are MNHNY and SVGAGI (reference sequence). This CDR3 is CASSSTDSKKDEQYF. As DNA, the CDR3 is TGTGCCAGCAGTTCTACGGACTCTAAGAAAGACGAGCAGTACTTC.

This chain connects TRBV4-2 to TRBJ1-5; D not certain. Germline V CDR1 and CDR2: LGHNA, YNFKEQ. V was trimmed by 3 bases and J by 4 bases, leaving 10 bases between them. This CDR3 spans 14 amino acids. This CDR3 reads CASSQVEENQPQHF. In DNA, the CDR3 is TGTGCCAGCAGCCAGGTCGAGGAGAATCAGCCCCAGCATTTT.

The CDR3 DNA is TGTGCCAGCAGCTTGGGCGGCTGGGAACAGGAACTGTTTTTT. Translated: CASSLGGWEQELFF. V is TRBV5-6 and J is TRBJ1-4; D is perhaps TRBD1 (5 bases). Per the germline V gene, CDR1 is SGHDT and CDR2 is YYEEEE. The length of the CDR3 is 14 residues. Deletions cut 0 bases from V and 12 bases from J, with 15 bases between. Complete variable domain (other parts from reference TRBV5-6 and TRBJ1-4): DAGVTQSPTHLIKTRGQQVTLRCSPKSGHDTVSWYQQALGQGPQFIFQYYEEEERQRGNFPDRFSGHQFPNYSSELNVNALLLGDSALYLCASSLGGWEQELFFGSGTQLSVL.

Here the CDR3 reads CASSGQSGANVLTF. The CDR3 DNA follows: TGTGCCAGTAGCGGACAATCTGGGGCCAACGTCCTGACTTTC. The chain combines TRBV19 with TRBJ2-6, with a tentative D call TRBD1 (5 bases). The germline V gene has CDR1 LNHDA and CDR2 SQIVND (reference sequence). Trimming shortened V by 6 bases and J by 1 base, and 7 bases separated the two germline ends. The CDR3 length is 14 residues.

A single count supports this clone. The V gene is TRBV18, the J gene TRBJ1-1, with D possibly TRBD1 on 5 matching bases. Trimming cost V 3 bases and J 5 bases, with 13 bases left between them. The CDR3 length is 14 residues. Germline CDR1 KGHSH, CDR2 LQKENI. The CDR3 sequence is CASSPGAGGTEAFF. CDR3 sequence (DNA): TGTGCCAGCTCACCCGGGGCGGGGGGGACTGAAGCTTTCTTT.

The chain joins TRBV28 to TRBJ2-7; 7 bases fit TRBD2. Looked up from germline, CDR1 is MDHEN and CDR2 is SYDVKM. The V and J ends lost 7 bases and 3 bases, in that order; junction bases with no gene match: 18. The CDR3 sequence is 17 residues long. The CDR3 spells CASTTIGLVYGVYEQYF. For the CDR3, the DNA is TGTGCCAGCACCACAATCGGACTAGTCTATGGCGTCTACGAGCAGTACTTC.

The V call is TRBV11-1, the J call TRBJ1-1; D call uncertain. Germline V CDR1 and CDR2: SGHAT, FQDESV (reference sequence). This CDR3 comprises 14 residues. Trimming cost V 4 bases and J 1 base, with 10 bases left between them. CDR3 nucleotides: TGTGCCAGCAGCTCGTACACGGGGAACACTGAAGCTTTCTTT. This encodes CASSSYTGNTEAFF.